This T cell receptor (beta chain) was recovered during a study of T cell repertoires in cytomegalovirus infection. Whole-study context: Based on public TCR beta signatures, there were indications of CMV infection and of a matching HLA type.

Trimming left V 3 bases short and J 0 bases short, with 12 bases between. Germline V lookup: CDR1 SGHTA, CDR2 FQGNSA. The CDR3 loop spans 16 amino acids. In this sample, this clonotype turned up many times. TCRdb re-called the reads with MiXCR, one entry per CDR3 protein. The table lists more than 200,000 distinct CDR3 sequences, roughly 10% of them singletons. Sequencing was carried out using PBMCs. The TCR was taken from a human donor in good health (CMV status not recorded). Some clones in this sample may be carry-over from other donors' samples. V is TRBV7-2 and J is TRBJ2-4; possibly TRBD1 for D (6 bases). For the CDR3, the DNA is TGTGCCAGCAGCTTGGTGACAGGACTAGCCAAAAACATTCAGTACTTC. It is translated as CASSLVTGLAKNIQYF.